This TCR beta chain comes out of a study of blood T cell repertoires in COVID-19 (dated by TCRdb to 2019 to 2021). At the level of the whole study: The collaborator samples originated in the United States, Italy and Spain and spanned the acute and convalescent phases of COVID-19. The samples were drawn from two sources: the first 160 participants of the ongoing ImmuneRACE study, and about 1,300 subjects contributed by 6 global collaborators. The repertoires were released in a freely available public database intended as a resource for research on the immune response to SARS-CoV-2. Subjects who had been exposed to COVID-19, were actively infected with it, or had recovered from it provided the deeply sampled blood TCRbeta repertoires that made up the dataset. The prospective study material was composed of cDNA or gDNA derived from T cells, B-cell-depleted T cells, or PBMCs. Sample metadata almost always included a de-identified subject ID, COVID-19 status, age in years and sex. Where available, HLA class I and class II types were obtained from metadata supplied by the sample provider rather than from assay-based typing.

The immunoSEQ Assay, a bias-controlled multiplex PCR, was used to amplify TCRbeta CDR3 regions from genomic DNA. On the authors' methods: Within the assay, amplification of reference gene primers was used to estimate how many nucleated cells each sample contained. Sequence reads were collapsed and filtered to measure the absolute abundance of every unique TCRbeta CDR3 rearrangement. For each sample, productive Simpson clonality was calculated as the square root of Simpson's diversity index across productive rearrangements. TCRdb retrieved this table from immuneACCESS and kept in-frame rearrangements only. Not all clones are present; in checked studies, unresolved V genes account for under half, and no reason is known for the remainder. V and J calls and clone size follow that table, whereas D and trimming were derived from the DNA. This sample comprises some 190,000 clones, about 88% of them detected only once. 4.5% to 5% of the sample is in the top ten clones.

The germline V gene gives CDR1 as KGHSH and CDR2 as LQKENI. Germline trimming: 2 bases from V, 2 bases from J; junction bases outside gene matches: 3. The CDR3 numbers 15 residues from cysteine through phenylalanine. The DNA shown is the 45-base CDR3, in frame from base 1. This clone is a singleton in its sample. Which antigen it targets is not known. Base qualities are not recorded, but no much larger clone differs from it by a single base. Beyond this particular receptor, the publication reports: The amount of clinical and demographic metadata varied by source and participant and was provided uncurated.

Whole blood was collected in K2EDTA tubes by collaborating institutions according to the institutions' own protocols. For TCRbeta analysis, collaborators shipped samples as frozen whole blood, isolated PBMCs, or DNA extracted from either of those sample types. The source is a woman older than 75 with acute or convalescent COVID-19. The sequenced sample consisted of peripheral blood. The receptor chain draws on TRBV18 and TRBJ2-1; a stretch of 7 junction bases matches TRBD1. CDR3 sequence: CASSPGQETYNEQFF. The nucleotides read TGTGCCAGCTCACCAGGACAGGAAACCTACAATGAGCAGTTCTTC.